This TCR beta chain is from a study of T-cell memory formation after mild COVID-19. About the study: Clusters were largely donor specific.

General study points: The main location of contracting CD4+ clones was CM and EM, and that of contracting CD8+ clones was EMRA. From day 15 to 85, contracting clones were balanced between CD4 and CD8, whereas later expanders leaned toward CD4+.

This clonotype showed up just a few times. No antigen is known for it. Trimming removed 0 bases at V and 4 bases at J, with 8 bases between. The CDR3 sequence is 15 residues long. Germline V gene sequence: CDR1 SGDLS, CDR2 YYNGEE. From 5'RACE with constant-segment primers came TCR alpha and TCR beta cDNA libraries that carried sample barcodes and UMIs. A single record per CDR3 protein comes from TCRdb applying MiXCR to the 5' RACE reads. The sample has around 310,000 distinct CDR3 sequences, around 15% seen once. The chain recombines TRBV9 with TRBJ2-6; TRBD1 might be the D (6 bases). This TCR derives from a man aged 18 to 30 who had mild COVID-19 (a few samples of this study predate the infection). Cell type and time point are not known. Material: PBMCs or a T cell subset sorted from them (not recorded which). CDR3 sequence reads: CASSVEGVGANVLTF. CDR3 nucleotide sequence: TGTGCCAGCAGCGTAGAGGGGGTCGGGGCCAACGTCCTGACTTTC. Filled out from reference TRBV9 and TRBJ2-6, the complete variable domain reads DSGVTQTPKHLITATGQRVTLRCSPRSGDLSVYWYQQSLDQGLQFLIQYYNGEERAKGNILERFSAQQFPDLHSELNLSSLELGDSALYFCASSVEGVGANVLTFGAGSRLTVL.